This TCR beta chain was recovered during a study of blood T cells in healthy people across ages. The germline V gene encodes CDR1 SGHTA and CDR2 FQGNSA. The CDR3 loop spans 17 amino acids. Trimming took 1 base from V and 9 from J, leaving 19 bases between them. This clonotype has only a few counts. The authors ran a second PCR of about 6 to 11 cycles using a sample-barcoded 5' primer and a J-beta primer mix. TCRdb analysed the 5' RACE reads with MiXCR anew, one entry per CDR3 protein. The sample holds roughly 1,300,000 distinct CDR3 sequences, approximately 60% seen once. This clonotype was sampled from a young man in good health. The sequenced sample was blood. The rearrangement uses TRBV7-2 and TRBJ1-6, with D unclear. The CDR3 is CASSLGVRQSPISPLHF. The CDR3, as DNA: TGTGCCAGCAGCTTAGGGGTTAGACAATCTCCCATTTCACCCCTCCACTTT.